This T cell receptor (beta chain) was captured by sequencing in a study of cytotoxic CD8 clonotypes in ibrutinib-treated CLL. Notes on this clone: Its antigen is unknown.

A 1 in 200,000 to 1 in 1 million T cell depth was the sequencing target. The repertoire was sequenced with immunoSEQ multiplex PCR; TCRdb's copy has only in-frame clones and lacks some. Altogether under 150,000 clones are present, roughly 90% being singletons, with the ten largest covering about a tenth. Regarding the study as a whole: A difference in sampling times existed between sustained-remission and progressing patients.

The CDR3 has 15 amino acids. J lost 4 bases, V lost 2 bases, and 6 bases had no gene match. From germline, CDR1 is SGHTA and CDR2 FQGTGA. The material was PBMCs, obtained after 12 months of ibrutinib treatment. The sequence was collected from a human donor with chronic lymphocytic leukemia. The chain couples TRBV7-3 to TRBJ2-3; 7 bases align to TRBD2. The CDR3 reads CASSLGAGIADTQYF. CDR3 in DNA: TGTGCCAGCAGCTTAGGAGCGGGAATCGCAGATACGCAGTATTTT.